The clone carrying this T cell receptor (beta chain) was seen a few times. This may come from a read error, since a much larger clone is one base off. CDR1 and CDR2 from the germline V gene are MGHRA and YSYEKL. The CDR3 is made up of 14 amino acids. This sample stems from a study of blood T cells in healthy people across ages. Using a J-beta primer mix together with a sample-barcoded 5' primer, a second PCR was run for roughly 7 to 12 cycles. TCRdb redid the calling of the 5' RACE reads with MiXCR, one entry per CDR3 protein. This table has more than 600,000 distinct CDR3 sequences, around 25% appearing once. The data were also submitted as part of a second study, on T cells of mothers and their children. That work states: Random nucleotides (2-4) and sample barcodes were added by the M1S primer used in the second PCR.

The chain is built from TRBV4-1 and TRBJ1-3, with D hard to call. The TCR sequence derives from a boy younger than 18 in good health. The specimen was blood. Written as DNA, the CDR3 is TGCACCAGCAGCCAGGAGGACCGCGGAAACACCATATATTTT. This sequence encodes CTSSQEDRGNTIYF.